The entry below describes one TCR beta chain. This specimen belongs to a study of cytotoxic CD8 clonotypes in ibrutinib-treated CLL. Looking at the study overall: The average sample held roughly 250,000 productive templates and 96,000 or so productive rearrangements.

CDR3 length: 15 amino acids. V was shortened by 1 base and J by 2 bases, with 12 bases between the two germline ends. Germline loops: CDR1 SNHLY, CDR2 FYNNEI. Assay: immunoSEQ multiplex PCR; the TCRdb copy retains only in-frame clones and omits some. Here the sample spans about 63,000 clones, roughly 70% being singletons. This clonotype was obtained from a human donor with chronic lymphocytic leukemia. The starting material was PBMCs, obtained after 12 months of ibrutinib treatment. The rearrangement joins TRBV2 to TRBJ2-7; maybe TRBD1 (6 bases). CDR3 nucleotide sequence: TGTGCCAGCAGTGAAGAGGGGGTGCTTCCCTACGAGCAGTACTTC. Its protein is CASSEEGVLPYEQYF.